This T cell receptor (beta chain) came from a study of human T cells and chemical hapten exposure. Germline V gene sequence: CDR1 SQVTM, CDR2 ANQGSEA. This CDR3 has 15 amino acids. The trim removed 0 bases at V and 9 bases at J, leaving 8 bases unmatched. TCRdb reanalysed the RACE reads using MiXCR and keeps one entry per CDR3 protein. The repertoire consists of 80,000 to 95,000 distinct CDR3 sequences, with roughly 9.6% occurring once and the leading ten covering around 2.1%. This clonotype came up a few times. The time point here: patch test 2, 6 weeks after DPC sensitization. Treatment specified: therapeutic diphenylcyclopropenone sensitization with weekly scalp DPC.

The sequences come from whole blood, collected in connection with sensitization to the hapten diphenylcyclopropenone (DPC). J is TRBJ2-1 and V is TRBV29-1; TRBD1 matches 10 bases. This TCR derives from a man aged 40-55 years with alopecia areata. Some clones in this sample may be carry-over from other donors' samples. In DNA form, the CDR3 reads TGCAGCGTTGAAGATCCCGGGACAGGGGAAGTTGAGCAGTTCTTC. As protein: CSVEDPGTGEVEQFF.